These 13 T cell receptor beta chains were sequenced from one sample in a study of OX40 agonist ivuxolimab in advanced cancers. TCRdb's copy holds only in-frame clones and misses some; the assay was immunoSEQ multiplex PCR. The profile shows roughly 110,000 clones, approximately 90% of them singletons. The sample here was CD4+ or CD8+ T cells sorted from blood, taken in a trial of the OX40 agonist ivuxolimab. The origin of the receptors is an adult with an advanced solid tumor such as melanoma, head and neck, liver or kidney cancer.

The V call is TRBV2, the J call TRBJ2-1; the match to TRBD2 covers 11 bases. Germline-derived CDR1 and CDR2 are SNHLY and FYNNEI. The CDR3 spans 17 residues. V lost 3 bases and J lost 10; bases outside the gene matches: 14. CDR3 sequence reads: CASSDVGLLAGGEEQFF. CDR3 in DNA: TGTGCCAGCAGTGATGTAGGCTTGCTAGCGGGGGGAGAGGAGCAGTTCTTC.

The V call is TRBV27, the J call TRBJ2-7; D gene ambiguous. The ends were cut back, 2 bases at V and 7 bases at J, with 0 bases in the middle. Germline-derived CDR1 and CDR2 are MNHEY and SMNVEV (reference sequence). The CDR3 extends over 9 amino acids. The DNA for the CDR3 is TGTGCCAGCAGTTTAGAGCAGTACTTC. Its translation: CASSLEQYF.

This chain joins TRBV11-2 and TRBJ2-1, with D possibly being TRBD1 (6 bases). The CDR3 is 15 residues long. Germline assignment: CDR1 SGHAT and CDR2 FQNNGV. Between the trimmed V and J ends, which lost 3 bases and 3 bases, there was a span of 12 bases. CDR3 amino acids: CASSFQGLLYNEQFF. As DNA, the CDR3 is TGTGCCAGCAGCTTCCAGGGGTTGCTCTACAATGAGCAGTTCTTC.

This clone occurred once. The chain recombines TRBV28 with TRBJ1-1; unclear D gene. CDR1 MDHEN and CDR2 SYDVKM come from the germline V gene. There are 14 residues in the CDR3. V lost 2 bases to trimming and J lost 4 bases, with 11 bases between them. Written as DNA, the CDR3 is TGTGCCAGCAGTTTAAGATTTCGCAGCACTGAAGCTTTCTTT. Its translation: CASSLRFRSTEAFF.

The V and J genes are TRBV6-5 and TRBJ1-4; D is ambiguous. The CDR3 has 16 residues. The germline V and J ends were trimmed by 0 bases and 5 bases, with 13 bases remaining between them. Germline values: CDR1 MNHEY, CDR2 SVGAGI. The CDR3 DNA reads TGTGCCAGCAGTTACTCGAGTATGACACAGAATGAAAAACTGTTTTTT. This sequence encodes CASSYSSMTQNEKLFF.

This clone was detected a few times. The chain links TRBV11-1 to TRBJ2-5; 7 nucleotides match TRBD1. This CDR3 is 14 amino acids long. Germline-derived CDR1 and CDR2 are SGHAT and FQDESV (reference sequence). Trimming at V came to 5 bases and at J to 5 bases, leaving 8 bases not matched to a gene. The CDR3 is CASSPRQGGETQYF. In DNA form, the CDR3 reads TGTGCCAGCAGCCCTCGACAGGGTGGGGAGACCCAGTACTTC.

The CDR3 protein is CASTEETRTWETQYF. The CDR3 nucleotides are TGCGCCAGCACAGAGGAGACAAGAACCTGGGAGACCCAGTACTTC. The V and J genes are TRBV5-1 and TRBJ2-5, with D unresolved. V was trimmed by 6 bases and J by 5 bases, leaving 20 bases between them. Germline-derived CDR1 and CDR2 are SGHRS and YFSETQ. The CDR3 is 15 residues long.

Concerning this clone: Other DNA sequences within the sample encode an identical CDR3. The chain joins TRBV27 to TRBJ2-3; D is possibly TRBD2 (5 bases). Between the trimmed V and J ends, which lost 3 bases and 6 bases, there was a span of 10 bases. Germline assignment: CDR1 MNHEY and CDR2 SMNVEV (reference sequence). This CDR3 has 13 amino acids. The CDR3 reads CASSFREGDTQYF. In nucleotides, the CDR3 is TGTGCCAGCAGTTTCAGAGAGGGTGATACGCAGTATTTT.

The chain joins TRBV7-2 to TRBJ2-4; 8 bases line up with TRBD2. The length of the CDR3 is 13 residues. After removal of 5 bases from V and 14 bases from J, the junction contained 11 bases not matched to a gene. Germline V gene data show CDR1 as SGHTA and CDR2 as FQGNSA. Here the CDR3 DNA reads TGTGCCAGCAGCGAAGATGCCGGGACTAGGGAGTACTTC. Its protein is CASSEDAGTREYF.

The chain couples TRBV11-3 to TRBJ1-1; D uncertain. Germline V gene lookup returns CDR1 SGHNT and CDR2 YENEEA. Trimming left V 1 base short and J 4 bases short, with 7 bases between. The CDR3 spans 13 residues. The CDR3 loop reads CASSLVGSTEAFF. In nucleotides, the CDR3 is TGTGCCAGCAGCTTAGTAGGGAGCACTGAAGCTTTCTTT.

The chain couples TRBV18 to TRBJ2-7; unclear D gene. The length of the CDR3 is 15 residues. V was cut by 6 bases and J by 3 bases, with 18 bases left in between. The germline CDR1 and CDR2 sequences are KGHSH and LQKENI. Written as DNA, the CDR3 is TGTGCCAGCTCCCCGCTCGAGCCAAAACACTACGAGCAGTACTTC. Translating gives CASSPLEPKHYEQYF.

The chain is built from TRBV11-2 and TRBJ1-4; possible D gene TRBD1, 6 bases. Germline assignment: CDR1 SGHAT and CDR2 FQNNGV. V was shortened by 6 bases and J by 0 bases, with 11 bases between the two germline ends. This CDR3 comprises 15 residues. CDR3 protein: CASRSQGSTNEKLFF. The CDR3 DNA sequence: TGTGCCAGCAGGTCACAGGGCTCAACTAATGAAAAACTGTTTTTT.

The rearrangement links TRBV7-2 to TRBJ2-5; D possibly uses TRBD1 or TRBD2 (5 bases each). This CDR3 has 14 amino acids. In germline, CDR1 is SGHTA, CDR2 FQGNSA. V was clipped by 5 bases and J by 4 bases, with 14 bases between them. The CDR3 region is CASSAQGGGETQYF. DNA of the CDR3: TGTGCCAGCAGCGCGCAGGGTGGAGGAGAGACCCAGTACTTC.